These 17 T cell receptor beta chains were sequenced from one sample in a study of OX40 agonist ivuxolimab in advanced cancers. Assay: immunoSEQ multiplex PCR; the TCRdb copy retains only in-frame clones and omits some. The profile shows some 90,000 clones, more than 85% of them singletons. The source material was CD4+ or CD8+ T cells sorted from blood, sampled in a trial of the OX40 agonist ivuxolimab. Every receptor here comes from an adult with an advanced solid tumor such as melanoma, head and neck, liver or kidney cancer.

The chain recombines TRBV6-5 with TRBJ2-1, with D perhaps matching TRBD1 (5 bases). The length of the CDR3 is 15 residues. V lost 2 bases, J lost 0 bases, and 8 bases lay in between. CDR1 and CDR2 from the germline V gene are MNHEY and SVGAGI. The CDR3 nucleotides are TGTGCCAGCAGTTACCAGGGTAGCTCCTACAATGAGCAGTTCTTC. Translated, it gives CASSYQGSSYNEQFF.

This chain links TRBV4-3 with TRBJ1-1, with D perhaps TRBD1 (5 bases). Germline assignment: CDR1 LGHNA and CDR2 YSLEER. V was shortened by 1 base and J by 5 bases, with 11 bases between the two germline ends. There are 14 residues in the CDR3. CDR3 DNA: TGCGCCAGCAGCCAAGTCGGGGGAAGGACTGAAGCTTTCTTT. It specifies CASSQVGGRTEAFF.

The CDR3 DNA sequence: TGCGCCAGCAGCGACGGACAGGGTAACACTGAAGCTTTCTTT. This codes for CASSDGQGNTEAFF. V usage is TRBV4-1 and J usage is TRBJ1-1, with 8 bases fitting TRBD1. The junction had 4 bases not matched to a gene; V was cut back by 5 bases and J by 2 bases. The CDR3 totals 14 residues. Germline V CDR1 and CDR2: MGHRA, YSYEKL.

This clone has only one observation. The V call is TRBV4-3, the J call TRBJ1-2; no firm D call. V dropped 3 bases and J dropped 2 bases, with 10 bases sitting between them. Germline V CDR1 and CDR2: LGHNA, YSLEER. The CDR3 covers 14 residues. Here the CDR3 reads CASSHGAGNYGYTF. The CDR3 DNA follows: TGCGCCAGCAGCCATGGAGCGGGCAACTATGGCTACACCTTC.

This clone occurred once. The DNA for the CDR3 is TGCAGCGTTGAAAACCGGCAGGGAATTGTGCTCACAGATACGCAGTATTTT. It is translated as CSVENRQGIVLTDTQYF. The J gene is TRBJ2-3, the V gene TRBV29-1; D is possibly TRBD1 (5 bases). V lost 2 bases to trimming and J lost 2 bases, with 20 bases between them. The CDR3 loop spans 17 amino acids. The V gene's germline CDR1 is SQVTM and CDR2 ANQGSEA.

This chain links TRBV7-9 with TRBJ2-7, with 8 bases lining up with TRBD2. Germline loops: CDR1 SEHNR, CDR2 FQNEAQ (reference sequence). The CDR3 is 13 amino acids. Trimming took 6 bases from V and 1 from J; bases not matched to a gene: 2. CDR3 loop: CASRAGESYEQYF. Here the CDR3 DNA reads TGTGCCAGCAGAGCGGGGGAGTCCTACGAGCAGTACTTC.

This clone has only one observation. The rearrangement joins TRBV4-1 to TRBJ2-3; 9 bases map to TRBD2. There are 19 residues in the CDR3. Germline V gene lookup returns CDR1 MGHRA and CDR2 YSYEKL. J lost 4 bases, V lost 1 base, and 15 bases had no gene match. The DNA for the CDR3 is TGCGCCAGCAGCCAAGTTTGGCGAGCGGGAGGTTTCAGTGCAGATACGCAGTATTTT. Translation: CASSQVWRAGGFSADTQYF.

The chain is built from TRBV27 and TRBJ1-6; 7 bases fit TRBD1. The germline V gene has CDR1 MNHEY and CDR2 SMNVEV (reference sequence). The CDR3 length is 15 residues. Losses at the gene ends were 3 bases for V and 8 bases for J; bases not matched to a gene: 7. CDR3 in amino acids: CASSFWDSVYSPLHF. The CDR3 coding sequence is TGTGCCAGCAGTTTTTGGGACAGTGTTTATTCACCCCTCCACTTT.

Only one count was recorded for this clone. The genes are TRBV13 and TRBJ2-2; weak D call: TRBD2 (5 bases). CDR1 is PRHDT, CDR2 FYEKMQ, per germline (reference sequence). V lost 7 bases and J 7 bases, leaving 19 bases between the germline ends. The CDR3 extends over 15 amino acids. CDR3 region: CASNYNGGAVGELFF. The CDR3 DNA reads TGTGCCAGCAACTATAATGGAGGAGCGGTCGGGGAGCTGTTTTTT.

The chain's CDR3 is CASTWGESSYEQYF. CDR3 bases: TGTGCCAGCACTTGGGGGGAAAGCTCCTACGAGCAGTACTTC. The chain couples TRBV2 to TRBJ2-7; possible D gene TRBD2, 6 bases. V was shortened by 7 bases and J by 0 bases, with 13 bases between the two germline ends. CDR3 length: 14 amino acids. The germline V gene encodes CDR1 SNHLY and CDR2 FYNNEI.

V is TRBV5-8 and J is TRBJ1-2, with D possibly matching TRBD1 (5 bases). Germline V gene lookup returns CDR1 SGHTS and CDR2 YDEGEE. Trimming pared 3 bases from V and 6 bases from J, leaving 9 bases between. The CDR3 covers 12 residues. CDR3 DNA: TGTGCCAGCAGCTGGGGACGCGATGGCTACACCTTC. Encoded protein: CASSWGRDGYTF.

This chain uses TRBV6-5 with TRBJ1-1; D remains unclear. The germline CDR1 and CDR2 sequences are MNHEY and SVGAGI. CDR3 length equals 14 residues. The V and J ends lost 2 bases and 5 bases respectively, with 12 bases between them. The CDR3, as DNA: TGTGCCAGCAGTTACGCTCCAGCCGGGACTGAAGCTTTCTTT. Translation gives CASSYAPAGTEAFF.

J is TRBJ2-6 and V is TRBV5-1; 11 bases align to TRBD1. The CDR3 length is 16 residues. Germline CDR1 is SGHRS and CDR2 is YFSETQ. V lost 3 bases, J lost 2 bases, and 1 base stayed unmatched. CDR3 sequence: CASSWTGGAGANVLTF. CDR3 DNA sequence: TGCGCCAGCAGCTGGACAGGGGGCGCTGGGGCCAACGTCCTGACTTTC.

V gene TRBV7-6 combines with J gene TRBJ1-2; 7 bases are a match to TRBD1. The CDR3 has 16 amino acids. The germline gives CDR1 SGHVS, CDR2 FNYEAQ. Trimming at V came to 1 base and at J to 6 bases, leaving 11 bases not matched to a gene. The CDR3 sequence is CASSLEDREGGDGYTF. CDR3 in DNA: TGTGCCAGCAGCTTAGAAGACAGGGAGGGCGGAGATGGCTACACCTTC.

The V gene is TRBV30, the J gene TRBJ1-1, with 7 bases lining up with TRBD1. From germline, CDR1 is GTSNPN and CDR2 SVGIG (reference sequence). V lost 0 bases and J lost 3; bases outside the gene matches: 10. This CDR3 has 16 residues. The CDR3 nucleotides are TGTGCCTGGAGTGTACCCTCAAACAGGGGTCACACTGAAGCTTTCTTT. Amino acids: CAWSVPSNRGHTEAFF.

The count of this clone is one. The rearrangement links TRBV14 to TRBJ2-3; D unclear. From germline, CDR1 is SGHDN and CDR2 FVKESK. V was pared by 1 base and J by 1 base, with 0 bases between. The CDR3 sequence is 12 residues long. DNA for the CDR3: TGTGCCAGCAGCCAAGGCACAGATACGCAGTATTTT. Its protein is CASSQGTDTQYF.

The rearrangement links TRBV9 to TRBJ2-1; D gene unclear. This CDR3 is 14 amino acids long. The germline CDR1 and CDR2 sequences are SGDLS and YYNGEE. Between the trimmed V and J ends, which lost 0 bases and 5 bases, there was a span of 9 bases. The CDR3 DNA is TGTGCCAGCAGCGTAGAGGCAGAGAACAATGAGCAGTTCTTC. Amino acid sequence: CASSVEAENNEQFF.